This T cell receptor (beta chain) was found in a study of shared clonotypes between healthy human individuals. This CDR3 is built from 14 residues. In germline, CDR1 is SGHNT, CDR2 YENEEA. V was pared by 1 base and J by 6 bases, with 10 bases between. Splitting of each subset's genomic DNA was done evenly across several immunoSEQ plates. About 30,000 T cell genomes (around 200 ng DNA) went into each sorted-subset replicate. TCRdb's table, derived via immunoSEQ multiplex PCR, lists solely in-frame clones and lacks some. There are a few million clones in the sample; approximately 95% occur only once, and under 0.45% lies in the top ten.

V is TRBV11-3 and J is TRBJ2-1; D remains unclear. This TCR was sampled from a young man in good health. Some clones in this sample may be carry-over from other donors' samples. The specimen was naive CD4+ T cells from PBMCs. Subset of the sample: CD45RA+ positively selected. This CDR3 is CASSLGGVLNEQFF. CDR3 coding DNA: TGTGCCAGCAGCTTAGGGGGTGTTCTCAATGAGCAGTTCTTC.